This T cell receptor (beta chain) derives from a study of blood T cell repertoires in COVID-19. Background on the study: Sources were T cells, B-cell-depleted T cells, or PBMCs; the material itself was cDNA or gDNA.

The V gene's germline CDR1 is SGHTS and CDR2 YDEGEE. The CDR3 consists of 14 residues. The germline V and J ends were trimmed by 4 bases and 6 bases, with 17 bases remaining between them. The protocol was immunoSEQ multiplex PCR, while the TCRdb copy is restricted to in-frame clones and leaves out a portion. The repertoire holds some 150,000 clones, more than 65% seen once, with roughly 15% in the top ten. The origin of this receptor is a man between 50 and 59 years old who had recovered from COVID-19. The sample consisted of PBMCs or T cells enriched from blood (not recorded which). The chain has TRBV5-8 and TRBJ2-7; tentatively, D is TRBD1 (6 bases). CDR3 region: CASSVQGHQGEQYF. The CDR3 DNA is TGTGCCAGCAGCGTCCAGGGACATCAAGGCGAGCAGTACTTC.